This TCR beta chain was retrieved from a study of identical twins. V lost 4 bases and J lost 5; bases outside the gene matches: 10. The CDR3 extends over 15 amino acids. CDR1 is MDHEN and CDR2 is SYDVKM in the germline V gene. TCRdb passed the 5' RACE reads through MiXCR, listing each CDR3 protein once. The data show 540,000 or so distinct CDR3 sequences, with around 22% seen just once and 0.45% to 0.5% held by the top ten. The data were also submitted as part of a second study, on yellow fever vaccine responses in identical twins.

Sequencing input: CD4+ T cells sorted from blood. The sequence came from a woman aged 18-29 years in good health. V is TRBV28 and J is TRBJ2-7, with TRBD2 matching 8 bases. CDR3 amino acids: CASSSPERELDEQYF. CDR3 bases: TGTGCCAGCAGTTCCCCGGAGCGGGAGTTAGACGAGCAGTACTTC.